These 29 T cell receptor beta chains originate from one sample sequenced in a study of CD8+ T cells in alopecia areata. Investigators isolated RNA and reverse transcribed it into cDNA to act as the sequencing template. The method was immunoSEQ multiplex PCR; TCRdb's version includes in-frame clones alone and lacks a portion of them. The table lists about 180,000 clones, approximately 62% of them singletons. The sample here was CD4+ T cells sorted from blood, taken at week 0. The receptors come from a human donor with alopecia areata.

The chain is built from TRBV30 and TRBJ1-1; 10 bases are shared with TRBD1. The trim removed 5 bases at V and 8 bases at J, leaving 8 bases unmatched. CDR1 is GTSNPN, CDR2 SVGIG, per germline (reference sequence). CDR3 size: 13 residues. The CDR3: CAWGRGTGAEAFF. In nucleotides, the CDR3 is TGTGCCTGGGGAAGAGGGACAGGGGCAGAAGCTTTCTTT.

This sequence joins TRBV29-1 and TRBJ1-6, with TRBD1 matching 8 bases. V lost 4 bases and J lost 10; bases outside the gene matches: 12. Germline CDR1 is SQVTM and CDR2 is ANQGSEA. The CDR3 has 15 amino acids. For the CDR3, the DNA is TGCAGCGTTGCTACGACGGACAGGGTTAACTCACCCCTCCACTTT. It codes for CSVATTDRVNSPLHF.

CDR3 residues: CASSVATRATGANVLTF. CDR3 in DNA: TGTGCCAGCAGCGTGGCGACCCGGGCAACCGGGGCCAACGTCCTGACTTTC. The chain uses TRBV9 and TRBJ2-6; the D is unclear. The CDR3 covers 17 residues. The V gene's germline CDR1 is SGDLS and CDR2 YYNGEE. Trimming took 2 bases from V and 4 from J, leaving 16 bases between them.

The V call is TRBV6-6, the J call TRBJ1-6, with a tentative D call TRBD1 (6 bases). Germline V lookup: CDR1 MNHNY, CDR2 SVGAGI (reference sequence). Trimming cost V 7 bases and J 5 bases, with 6 bases left between them. The CDR3 sequence is 12 residues long. CDR3 amino acids: CASTGDNSPLHF. For the CDR3, the DNA is TGTGCCAGCACAGGGGATAATTCACCCCTCCACTTT.

V usage is TRBV5-4 and J usage is TRBJ2-4; 10 bases are a match to TRBD1. The V gene's germline CDR1 is SGHNT and CDR2 YYREEE (reference sequence). The CDR3 is made up of 14 amino acids. The junction had 3 bases not matched to a gene; V was cut back by 4 bases and J by 5 bases. The CDR3 region has the DNA TGTGCCAGCAGCCTCGGGACAGGGGAAAACATTCAGTACTTC. Translation gives CASSLGTGENIQYF.

The gene calls are TRBV5-1 and TRBJ2-5; TRBD1 matches 8 bases. Germline CDR1 SGHRS, CDR2 YFSETQ. V trimming: 2 bases; J trimming: 5 bases; junction bases outside the gene matches: 2. The CDR3 loop spans 13 amino acids. In nucleotides, the CDR3 is TGCGCCAGCAGCTTACGGACAGGGGAGACCCAGTACTTC. Its translation is CASSLRTGETQYF.

This clone was seen more than once but under ten times. The rearrangement links TRBV6-5 to TRBJ1-1; maybe TRBD1 (6 bases). The germline CDR1 and CDR2 sequences are MNHEY and SVGAGI. Trimming stripped 6 bases from V and 8 bases from J, with 16 bases between. The CDR3 extends over 13 amino acids. As DNA, the CDR3 is TGTGCCAGCAGGACGATCCAGGGGTTGGAAGCTTTCTTT. Its translation is CASRTIQGLEAFF.

This clone showed up just a few times. This chain links TRBV7-9 with TRBJ2-1; D possibly corresponds to TRBD2 (6 bases). Trimming removed 3 bases at V and 12 bases at J, with 9 bases between. CDR3 length: 11 residues. Germline lookup yields CDR1 SEHNR and CDR2 FQNEAQ (reference sequence). The CDR3 DNA sequence: TGTGCCAGCAGCTTTCGGGGAGGGCAGTTCTTC. It encodes CASSFRGGQFF.

The V call is TRBV7-8, the J call TRBJ2-3; tentative D call: TRBD2 (6 bases). Germline CDR1 and CDR2: SGHVS and FQNEAQ. This CDR3 is 15 amino acids long. The V end was cut by 5 bases, the J end by 1 base, with 13 bases between. CDR3 sequence reads: CASSPRGTGTDTQYF. In nucleotides, the CDR3 is TGTGCCAGCAGCCCCCGGGGGACCGGCACAGATACGCAGTATTTT. Looking up the rest from reference TRBV7-8 and TRBJ2-3 gives the full variable domain: GAGVSQSPRYKVAKRGQDVALRCDPISGHVSLFWYQQALGQGPEFLTYFQNEAQLDKSGLPSDRFFAERPEGSVSTLKIQRTQQEDSAVYLCASSPRGTGTDTQYFGPGTRLTVL.

The chain employs TRBV5-1 and TRBJ2-3, with TRBD2 matching over 12 bases. The CDR3 has 17 amino acids. Trimming at V came to 4 bases and at J to 5 bases, leaving 11 bases not matched to a gene. CDR1 and CDR2 (germline): SGHRS, YFSETQ. In DNA, the CDR3 is TGCGCCAGCAGCCCCGTGCTAGCGGGGGGGCAGGGAGATACGCAGTATTTT. Protein sequence: CASSPVLAGGQGDTQYF. The entire variable domain, with the rest obtained from reference TRBV5-1 and TRBJ2-3, is as follows: KAGVTQTPRYLIKTRGQQVTLSCSPISGHRSVSWYQQTPGQGLQFLFEYFSETQRNKGNFPGRFSGRQFSNSRSEMNVSTLELGDSALYLCASSPVLAGGQGDTQYFGPGTRLTVL.

This clone was seen at least ten times. V and J are TRBV29-1 and TRBJ1-4; 11 bases are a match to TRBD1. The CDR3 covers 13 residues. Trimming at V came to 4 bases and at J to 8 bases, leaving 3 bases not matched to a gene. Germline-derived CDR1 and CDR2 are SQVTM and ANQGSEA. The CDR3 sequence: CSVGDRGIEKLFF. The CDR3 bases are TGCAGCGTTGGGGACAGGGGGATCGAAAAACTGTTTTTT.

This clone was recorded a few times. The J gene is TRBJ2-3, the V gene TRBV7-2, with D hard to call. The germline CDR1 and CDR2 sequences are SGHTA and FQGNSA. There are 12 residues in the CDR3. Trimming took off 6 bases at V and 2 bases at J, with 6 bases between the two ends. The CDR3 sequence is CASSPNTDTQYF. As DNA, the CDR3 is TGTGCCAGCAGTCCAAACACAGATACGCAGTATTTT.

The chain carries TRBV7-2 and TRBJ1-2, with unresolved D. Trimming cost V 0 bases and J 0 bases, with 11 bases left between them. This CDR3 region has 16 residues. The germline gives CDR1 SGHTA, CDR2 FQGNSA. The CDR3 sequence is CASSLAGSHPNYGYTF. The CDR3 DNA reads as TGTGCCAGCAGCTTAGCCGGCAGCCACCCTAACTATGGCTACACCTTC.

This clone occurred a few times. V is TRBV29-1 and J is TRBJ2-1; 9 bases match TRBD1. Germline V CDR1 and CDR2: SQVTM, ANQGSEA. There are 15 residues in the CDR3. Trimming took 1 base from V and 4 from J; bases not matched to a gene: 5. The CDR3 region is CSVEVLGQGYNEQFF. The CDR3 bases are TGCAGCGTTGAAGTGCTGGGACAGGGTTACAATGAGCAGTTCTTC.

J is TRBJ2-3 and V is TRBV29-1; D possibly corresponds to TRBD1 (5 bases). The CDR3 contains 13 residues. Germline lookup yields CDR1 SQVTM and CDR2 ANQGSEA. The V and J ends lost 7 bases and 4 bases respectively, with 15 bases between them. This CDR3 reads CSGWGEYPDTQYF. DNA of the CDR3: TGCAGCGGATGGGGCGAGTATCCAGATACGCAGTATTTT.

The CDR3 DNA reads as TGCAGCGCCAAAGGCGGGCTAGCGGGGGGGTACGAGCAGTACTTC. Amino acid sequence: CSAKGGLAGGYEQYF. The gene calls are TRBV29-1 and TRBJ2-7; 12 positions match TRBD2. V lost 7 bases, J lost 4 bases, and 11 bases stayed unmatched. CDR1 and CDR2 from the germline V gene are SQVTM and ANQGSEA. The CDR3 sequence is 15 residues long.

The chain carries TRBV29-1 and TRBJ2-3; D might be TRBD2 (5 bases). The ends were cut back, 3 bases at V and 4 bases at J, with 5 bases in the middle. The V gene's germline CDR1 is SQVTM and CDR2 ANQGSEA. The length of the CDR3 is 11 residues. This chain's CDR3 is CSVERADTQYF. The CDR3 DNA is TGCAGCGTTGAGAGGGCAGATACGCAGTATTTT.

This clone was picked up a small number of times. The chain joins TRBV29-1 to TRBJ1-1, with a tentative D call TRBD1 (5 bases). Per the germline V gene, CDR1 is SQVTM and CDR2 is ANQGSEA. V was pared by 4 bases and J by 8 bases, with 14 bases between. The CDR3 runs 12 residues. The CDR3 DNA sequence: TGCAGCGTTGGAGGTGGGGCACTAGAAGCTTTCTTT. Its translation is CSVGGGALEAFF.

V and J are TRBV4-2 and TRBJ2-2, with D perhaps TRBD2 (6 bases). The CDR3 has 15 residues. In germline, CDR1 is LGHNA, CDR2 YNFKEQ. Deletions cut 1 base from V and 6 bases from J, with 12 bases between. The CDR3 spells CASSQGEADSGELFF. The CDR3 DNA sequence: TGTGCCAGCAGCCAAGGGGAGGCGGATTCCGGGGAGCTGTTTTTT.

This sequence joins TRBV5-5 and TRBJ1-1; TRBD1 aligns across 7 bases. Germline-derived CDR1 and CDR2 are SGHKS and YYEKEE (reference sequence). The length of the CDR3 is 16 residues. V dropped 2 bases and J dropped 0; count of bases not matched to a gene: 7. The CDR3 region has the DNA TGTGCCAGCAGCTTAGGGACAGCATTTTTGAACACTGAAGCTTTCTTT. Translating it yields CASSLGTAFLNTEAFF. The full variable domain, in which reference TRBV5-5 and TRBJ1-1 provide the parts outside the CDR3, is DAGVTQSPTHLIKTRGQQVTLRCSPISGHKSVSWYQQVLGQGPQFIFQYYEKEERGRGNFPDRFSARQFPNYSSELNVNALLLGDSALYLCASSLGTAFLNTEAFFGQGTRLTVV.

This clone came up a few times. DNA of the CDR3: TGTGCCAGCCGGATACGAGAAGGGGGCACTGAAGCTTTCTTT. Protein sequence: CASRIREGGTEAFF. This chain connects TRBV18 to TRBJ1-1, with TRBD1 as a possible D gene (6 bases). V was cut by 8 bases and J by 4 bases, with 17 bases left in between. The CDR3 spans 14 residues. CDR1 is KGHSH, CDR2 LQKENI, per germline. The full variable domain, its missing parts supplied by reference TRBV18 and TRBJ1-1, is NAGVMQNPRHLVRRRGQEARLRCSPMKGHSHVYWYRQLPEEGLKFMVYLQKENIIDESGMPKERFSAEFPKEGPSILRIQQVVRGDSAAYFCASRIREGGTEAFFGQGTRLTVV.

CDR3 loop: CAISARTANYGYTF. The CDR3 DNA sequence: TGTGCCATCAGTGCCCGGACAGCTAACTATGGCTACACCTTC. The chain combines TRBV10-3 with TRBJ1-2, with TRBD1 as a possible D gene (6 bases). Germline V gene lookup returns CDR1 ENHRY and CDR2 SYGVKD. The CDR3 is made up of 14 amino acids. The V and J ends lost 4 bases and 0 bases respectively, with 9 bases between them.

This clone was observed many times. An end of the junction does not agree with germline; a read error may underlie this. The V and J genes are TRBV11-2 and TRBJ1-6; 7 bases match TRBD1. From germline, CDR1 is SGHAT and CDR2 FQNNGV. The CDR3 contains 14 residues. CDR3 bases: TGTGCCAGCAGCGCACAGGGGTATAGTTCACCCCTCCACTTT. Protein: CASSAQGYSSPLHF. The variable domain in full, completed from reference TRBV11-2 and TRBJ1-6, reads EAGVAQSPRYKIIEKRQSVAFWCNPISGHATLYWYQQILGQGPKLLIQFQNNGVVDDSQLPKDRFSAERLKGVDSTLKIQPAKLEDSAVYLCASSAQGYSSPLHFGNGTRLTVT.

As for this clone: This CDR3 is also generated by other DNA sequences in the sample. The V and J genes are TRBV11-2 and TRBJ2-1; D is unclear. The CDR3 sequence is 10 residues long. The germline V gene has CDR1 SGHAT and CDR2 FQNNGV. The germline V and J ends were trimmed by 3 bases and 6 bases, with 0 bases remaining between them. DNA for the CDR3: TGTGCCAGCAGCTTCAATGAGCAGTTCTTC. Translating gives CASSFNEQFF.

This chain connects TRBV4-3 to TRBJ1-2; D ambiguous. This CDR3 region has 15 residues. Germline assignment: CDR1 LGHNA and CDR2 YSLEER. V gave up 1 base and J gave up 6 bases, with 15 bases separating them. CDR3 DNA: TGCGCCAGCAGCCAAGTGAAACAAGGCCCGGATGGCTACACCTTC. It translates to CASSQVKQGPDGYTF.

This clone was seen a few times. The chain links TRBV14 to TRBJ2-6; D not resolved. Germline assignment: CDR1 SGHDN and CDR2 FVKESK. Trimming took off 0 bases at V and 9 bases at J, with 12 bases between the two ends. The CDR3 covers 15 residues. CDR3 region: CASSQEATAFNVLTF. In DNA form, the CDR3 reads TGTGCCAGCAGCCAAGAAGCTACAGCCTTCAACGTCCTGACTTTC.

A single count supports this clone. The chain uses TRBV4-3 and TRBJ2-7, with 8 positions matching TRBD1. Germline CDR1 and CDR2: LGHNA and YSLEER. The CDR3 runs to 15 residues. V was clipped by 4 bases and J by 1 base; unmatched bases: 6. CDR3 amino acids: CASSRYRDRSYEQYF. The CDR3 coding sequence is TGCGCCAGCAGCCGATACCGGGACAGGTCCTACGAGCAGTACTTC.

This clone has more than one count but fewer than ten. J is TRBJ2-5 and V is TRBV29-1; TRBD2 might be the D (5 bases). Germline CDR1 reads SQVTM; CDR2 reads ANQGSEA. There are 13 residues in the CDR3. CDR3 DNA: TGCAGTCACACGGGGTCGAGCCAAGAGACCCAGTACTTC. Its protein product is CSHTGSSQETQYF.

V is TRBV5-1 and J is TRBJ2-7; 7 bases agree with TRBD1. Germline values: CDR1 SGHRS, CDR2 YFSETQ. V gave up 0 bases and J gave up 2 bases; unmatched junction bases: 2. This CDR3 spans 14 amino acids. The CDR3 bases are TGCGCCAGCAGCTTGGACAGGGGCCCCTACGAGCAGTACTTC. Translating it yields CASSLDRGPYEQYF.